A selection of T cell receptor beta chains follows, all from one sample in a study of T cells in Graves' hyperthyroidism and ophthalmopathy. TCRdb used MiXCR to reprocess the multiplex PCR reads, holding one entry per CDR3 protein. Among about 640,000 distinct CDR3 sequences listed, around 20% were seen once. Sequencing was performed on blood. The receptors here all came from a man younger than 40 with Graves' ophthalmopathy. Each CDR3 is given without its conserved first and last residue. The order of the fields is J gene, V gene, CDR3 protein.

J gene: TRBJ1-1
V gene: TRBV6-1
CDR3 protein: ASSGQGEYTEAF

J gene: TRBJ2-5
V gene: TRBV4-1
CDR3 protein: ASSQSSTEETQY

J gene: TRBJ1-5
V gene: TRBV7-2
CDR3 protein: ASSSWGMNQPQH

J gene: TRBJ2-1
V gene: TRBV6-1
CDR3 protein: ASNRGTSYNEQF

J gene: TRBJ2-7
V gene: TRBV13
CDR3 protein: ASSLGLAGPAEVYEQY

J gene: TRBJ1-1
V gene: TRBV12-3/TRBV12-4
CDR3 protein: ASMPRWNTEAF

J gene: TRBJ1-4
V gene: TRBV12-3/TRBV12-4
CDR3 protein: ASSPSGQRNEKLF

J gene: TRBJ2-1
V gene: TRBV30
CDR3 protein: ACSPGLANNEQF

J gene: TRBJ1-1
V gene: TRBV19
CDR3 protein: ASMYPRDREAF

J gene: TRBJ2-5
V gene: TRBV11-2
CDR3 protein: ASSLAPGQQETQY

J gene: TRBJ2-2
V gene: TRBV10-3
CDR3 protein: ATQTGVTGELF

J gene: TRBJ2-3
V gene: TRBV4-1
CDR3 protein: ASSQTGVIDTQY

J gene: TRBJ2-2
V gene: TRBV28
CDR3 protein: ASGWPTGELF

J gene: TRBJ1-5
V gene: TRBV2
CDR3 protein: ASSDFGQGVNQPQH

J gene: TRBJ1-6
V gene: TRBV5-1
CDR3 protein: ASSLAPPEKEGIYNSPLH

J gene: TRBJ1-1
V gene: TRBV9
CDR3 protein: ASSVVRGGTEAF

J gene: TRBJ2-1
V gene: TRBV14
CDR3 protein: ASSPTLAGGLEQF

J gene: TRBJ1-5
V gene: TRBV4-1
CDR3 protein: ASSQDPGQHNQPQH

J gene: TRBJ2-1
V gene: TRBV30
CDR3 protein: AWSTGTGAYNEQF

J gene: TRBJ1-1
V gene: TRBV12-3/TRBV12-4
CDR3 protein: ASSHRGPRTEAF

J gene: TRBJ2-1
V gene: TRBV27
CDR3 protein: ASSWDRQEQF

J gene: TRBJ2-7
V gene: TRBV28
CDR3 protein: ASSLGGRYEQY

J gene: TRBJ2-6
V gene: TRBV19
CDR3 protein: ASSIDWTQGAGANVLT

J gene: TRBJ1-1
V gene: TRBV6-6
CDR3 protein: ASSYTDSLNTEAF

J gene: TRBJ2-5
V gene: TRBV3-1
CDR3 protein: ASSHYRDSEETQY

J gene: TRBJ1-5
V gene: TRBV5-1
CDR3 protein: ASSLGGPGGNQPQH